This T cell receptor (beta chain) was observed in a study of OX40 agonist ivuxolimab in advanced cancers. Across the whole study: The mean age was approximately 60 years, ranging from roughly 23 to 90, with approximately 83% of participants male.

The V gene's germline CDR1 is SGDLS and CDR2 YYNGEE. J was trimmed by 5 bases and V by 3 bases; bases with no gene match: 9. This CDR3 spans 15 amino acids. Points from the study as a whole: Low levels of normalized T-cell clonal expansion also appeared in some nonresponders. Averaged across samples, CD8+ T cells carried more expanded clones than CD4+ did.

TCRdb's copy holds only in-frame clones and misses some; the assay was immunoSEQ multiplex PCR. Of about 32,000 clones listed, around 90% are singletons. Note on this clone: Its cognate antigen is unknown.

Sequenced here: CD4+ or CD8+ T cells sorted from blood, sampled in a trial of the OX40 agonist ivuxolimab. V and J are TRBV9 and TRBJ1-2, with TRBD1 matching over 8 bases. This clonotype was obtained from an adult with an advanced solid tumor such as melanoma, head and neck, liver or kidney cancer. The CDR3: CASSATGAGGYGYTF. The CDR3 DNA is TGTGCCAGCAGCGCGACAGGGGCAGGAGGGTATGGCTACACCTTC.